Listed here are 28 T cell receptor beta chains from one sample, sequenced in a study of cytomegalovirus exposure and HLA in healthy donors. Primers included in the PCR were 60 Vbeta and 13 Jbeta primers. Assay used: immunoSEQ multiplex PCR; TCRdb lists only in-frame clones, some missing. The sample lists roughly 160,000 clones, about 80% occurring once. Sequenced: PBMCs. The receptors come from a man between 40 and 49 years old in good health and CMV-seronegative.

The J gene is TRBJ2-3, the V gene TRBV10-3; 7 bases align to TRBD2. From germline, CDR1 is ENHRY and CDR2 SYGVKD. The CDR3 extends over 14 amino acids. With 7 bases clipped from V and 2 bases from J, the junction kept 6 bases outside the gene matches. Here the CDR3 DNA reads TGTGCCATCACCCCGGGAGGCAACACAGATACGCAGTATTTT. Amino acids: CAITPGGNTDTQYF.

The chain is built from TRBV6-6 and TRBJ2-6, with TRBD1 identical over 9 bases. The CDR3 sequence is 16 residues long. With V trimmed by 5 bases and J by 1 base, 3 bases remained unmatched. Looked up from germline, CDR1 is MNHNY and CDR2 is SVGAGI (reference sequence). The chain's CDR3 is CASSGTGSSGANVLTF. The CDR3 region has the DNA TGTGCCAGCAGTGGGACAGGGTCTTCTGGGGCCAACGTCCTGACTTTC.

The chain joins TRBV19 to TRBJ2-2; maybe TRBD2 (5 bases). V was cut by 11 bases and J by 7 bases, with 14 bases left in between. CDR3 length equals 12 residues. Germline lookup yields CDR1 LNHDA and CDR2 SQIVND (reference sequence). Here the CDR3 reads CASGGWGGELFF. CDR3 in DNA: TGTGCCTCCGGAGGTTGGGGCGGGGAGCTGTTTTTT.

This chain connects TRBV5-5 to TRBJ2-3, with 9 positions matching TRBD1. This CDR3 comprises 18 residues. Germline V gene lookup returns CDR1 SGHKS and CDR2 YYEKEE (reference sequence). The ends lost 4 bases at V and 2 bases at J; junction bases unmatched: 14. CDR3: CASSRIFRDRVLTDTQYF. CDR3 nucleotides: TGTGCCAGCAGCAGAATCTTCCGGGACAGGGTACTCACAGATACGCAGTATTTT.

The rearrangement links TRBV5-6 to TRBJ2-7, with 8 bases aligning to TRBD1. The ends lost 4 bases at V and 6 bases at J; junction bases unmatched: 12. This CDR3 has 15 amino acids. Germline V gene sequence: CDR1 SGHDT, CDR2 YYEEEE. This chain's CDR3 is CASSGGTGRGSEQYF. The CDR3 region has the DNA TGTGCCAGCAGCGGGGGGACAGGTCGGGGTAGCGAGCAGTACTTC. The full variable domain, rest sourced from reference TRBV5-6 and TRBJ2-7, is DAGVTQSPTHLIKTRGQQVTLRCSPKSGHDTVSWYQQALGQGPQFIFQYYEEEERQRGNFPDRFSGHQFPNYSSELNVNALLLGDSALYLCASSGGTGRGSEQYFGPGTRLTVT.

The J gene is TRBJ2-1, the V gene TRBV11-2; 7 nucleotides agree with TRBD2. Germline lookup yields CDR1 SGHAT and CDR2 FQNNGV. J gave up 10 bases and V 4 bases, and 10 bases lay outside the gene matches. The CDR3 sequence is 14 residues long. CDR3 nucleotides: TGTGCCAGCAGCTCTTCAAGACTAGCCCGGGAGCAGTTCTTC. Its translation: CASSSSRLAREQFF.

J is TRBJ2-4 and V is TRBV2, with D perhaps matching TRBD1 (6 bases). Per germline, CDR1 SNHLY and CDR2 FYNNEI. Deletions cut 4 bases from V and 8 bases from J, with 12 bases between. CDR3 length: 13 residues. The CDR3 sequence is CASSVRGMDIQYF. CDR3 DNA sequence: TGTGCCAGCAGTGTCAGGGGCATGGACATTCAGTACTTC.

V and J are TRBV5-1 and TRBJ2-5; TRBD2 matches at 16 bases. The CDR3 has 17 residues. CDR1 and CDR2 from the germline V gene are SGHRS and YFSETQ. J was trimmed by 5 bases and V by 3 bases; bases with no gene match: 7. CDR3 in amino acids: CASSSGTSGRAGETQYF. CDR3 DNA: TGCGCCAGCAGCTCCGGGACTAGCGGGAGGGCCGGCGAGACCCAGTACTTC.

This chain connects TRBV5-5 to TRBJ2-5; D gene ambiguous. The length of the CDR3 is 15 residues. V shed 3 bases and J shed 4 bases, with 16 bases lying between them. Germline CDR1 and CDR2: SGHKS and YYEKEE (reference sequence). The CDR3 bases are TGTGCCAGCAGCTCAAGCCAAACTCTTGGAGAGACCCAGTACTTC. Its translation: CASSSSQTLGETQYF.

The V and J genes are TRBV28 and TRBJ2-1; 7 nucleotides match TRBD2. The CDR3 has 14 amino acids. With 8 bases clipped from V and 4 bases from J, the junction kept 8 bases outside the gene matches. Germline CDR1 MDHEN, CDR2 SYDVKM. CDR3 region: CASRPSGVYNEQFF. In DNA, the CDR3 is TGTGCCAGCCGTCCGAGCGGGGTTTACAATGAGCAGTTCTTC.

CDR3 loop: CASSRTGLASYEQYF. The DNA for the CDR3 is TGTGCCAGCAGCCGAACCGGACTAGCCTCCTACGAGCAGTACTTC. J is TRBJ2-5 and V is TRBV7-8; TRBD2 agrees at 8 bases. The end of the DNA aligns better with TRBJ2-7, so the J call may be wrong. Germline CDR1 and CDR2: SGHVS and FQNEAQ. The CDR3 has 15 residues.

This chain connects TRBV27 to TRBJ2-3, with D perhaps matching TRBD1 (5 bases). CDR3 length: 14 amino acids. Trimming removed 4 bases at V and 6 bases at J, with 14 bases between. Germline V lookup: CDR1 MNHEY, CDR2 SMNVEV (reference sequence). CDR3: CASSWGSKVDTQYF. CDR3 in DNA: TGTGCCAGCAGTTGGGGCTCAAAGGTGGATACGCAGTATTTT.

The chain uses TRBV28 and TRBJ2-7, with 7 bases matching TRBD1. V lost 7 bases, J lost 2 bases, and 5 bases stayed unmatched. Germline loops: CDR1 MDHEN, CDR2 SYDVKM. The CDR3 spans 13 residues. The CDR3 nucleotides are TGTGCCAGCACCGGGACAGAGCCCTACGAGCAGTACTTC. Amino acid sequence: CASTGTEPYEQYF.

A remark on this clone: Other DNA variants within this sample encode the same CDR3. This chain links TRBV5-1 with TRBJ1-5; no definite D call. This CDR3 spans 15 amino acids. V gave up 0 bases and J gave up 0 bases, with 7 bases separating them. Germline CDR1 SGHRS, CDR2 YFSETQ. The CDR3 loop is CASSLEGVSNQPQHF. Here the CDR3 DNA reads TGCGCCAGCAGCTTGGAAGGAGTTAGCAATCAGCCCCAGCATTTT. The whole variable domain, remainder taken from reference TRBV5-1 and TRBJ1-5, is KAGVTQTPRYLIKTRGQQVTLSCSPISGHRSVSWYQQTPGQGLQFLFEYFSETQRNKGNFPGRFSGRQFSNSRSEMNVSTLELGDSALYLCASSLEGVSNQPQHFGDGTRLSIL.

The gene calls are TRBV4-1 and TRBJ1-2, with a tentative D call TRBD1 (6 bases). The germline V gene encodes CDR1 MGHRA and CDR2 YSYEKL. Trimming stripped 2 bases from V and 4 bases from J, with 17 bases between. The CDR3 is made up of 16 amino acids. CDR3 nucleotide sequence: TGCGCCAGCAGCCAAAAAGCGGACCGGGGGGCCTATGGCTACACCTTC. Amino acids: CASSQKADRGAYGYTF.

The chain couples TRBV4-1 to TRBJ2-1, with 8 bases matching TRBD2. With V trimmed by 0 bases and J by 0 bases, 16 bases remained unmatched. The CDR3 is 21 residues long. CDR1 and CDR2 from the germline V gene are MGHRA and YSYEKL. CDR3 protein: CASSQEIGGGLARGSYNEQFF. The CDR3, as DNA: TGCGCCAGCAGCCAAGAAATTGGGGGAGGACTAGCCCGCGGCTCCTACAATGAGCAGTTCTTC.

In this sample, this clone turned up a few times. This chain uses TRBV5-6 with TRBJ2-7; 9 bases fit TRBD1. This CDR3 spans 15 amino acids. CDR1 SGHDT and CDR2 YYEEEE come from the germline V gene. J was trimmed by 1 base and V by 2 bases; bases with no gene match: 4. CDR3 sequence: CASSFSGQGSYEQYF. CDR3 in DNA: TGTGCCAGCAGCTTCTCCGGACAGGGGTCCTACGAGCAGTACTTC.

This chain joins TRBV4-1 and TRBJ2-3; TRBD1 might be the D (5 bases). CDR1 is MGHRA and CDR2 is YSYEKL in the germline V gene. Trimming cost V 0 bases and J 0 bases, with 13 bases left between them. The CDR3 loop spans 17 amino acids. CDR3 sequence: CASSQERRGPSTDTQYF. CDR3 nucleotide sequence: TGCGCCAGCAGCCAAGAGCGTAGGGGCCCTAGCACAGATACGCAGTATTTT.

The chain employs TRBV5-4 and TRBJ1-2, with a possible D match to TRBD1 (5 bases). The CDR3 length is 13 residues. Trimming stripped 2 bases from V and 6 bases from J, with 11 bases between. The germline V gene encodes CDR1 SGHNT and CDR2 YYREEE (reference sequence). The CDR3 coding sequence is TGTGCCAGCAGCTTAAACGGACATAATGGCTACACCTTC. This codes for CASSLNGHNGYTF.

As to this clone: Distinct nucleotide sequences in the sample also encode this CDR3. The V call is TRBV5-1, the J call TRBJ2-3, with D maybe TRBD2 (6 bases). With 0 bases removed from V and 0 bases from J, the gap between germline ends came to 8 bases. The V gene's germline CDR1 is SGHRS and CDR2 YFSETQ. This CDR3 is 15 amino acids long. Here the CDR3 reads CASSLGGTSTDTQYF. CDR3 nucleotide sequence: TGCGCCAGCAGCTTGGGGGGGACTAGCACAGATACGCAGTATTTT.

The rearrangement joins TRBV5-6 to TRBJ1-6; TRBD1 aligns across 9 bases. V dropped 7 bases and J dropped 4; count of bases not matched to a gene: 9. The CDR3 runs 16 residues. Germline CDR1 reads SGHDT; CDR2 reads YYEEEE. The DNA for the CDR3 is TGTGCCAGCGGCCTAACCGGGACAGGGTATAATTCACCCCTCCACTTT. It codes for CASGLTGTGYNSPLHF.

This clone was counted a few times. The rearrangement links TRBV7-2 to TRBJ2-1; possibly TRBD1 for D (6 bases). The germline V gene has CDR1 SGHTA and CDR2 FQGNSA. This CDR3 spans 15 amino acids. V dropped 6 bases and J dropped 9 bases, with 21 bases sitting between them. CDR3 nucleotide sequence: TGTGCCAGCAGTTTTGGACAGTCCCAGGGCGCTGAGCAGTTCTTC. Amino acids: CASSFGQSQGAEQFF.

The J gene is TRBJ2-2, the V gene TRBV19, with 9 bases fitting TRBD1. V shed 9 bases, J shed 5 bases, and the junction held 7 bases outside the gene matches. CDR3 length equals 14 residues. From germline, CDR1 is LNHDA and CDR2 SQIVND (reference sequence). The CDR3 protein is CASSTGTGTGELFF. The DNA for the CDR3 is TGTGCCAGCTCGACCGGGACAGGGACCGGGGAGCTGTTTTTT.

V is TRBV28 and J is TRBJ2-7; the match to TRBD1 covers 7 bases. Germline CDR1 MDHEN, CDR2 SYDVKM. With V trimmed by 6 bases and J by 5 bases, 10 bases remained unmatched. The CDR3 contains 14 residues. CDR3 nucleotides: TGTGCCAGCAGGATAGACAGGGCTCGCGACGAGCAGTACTTC. It translates to CASRIDRARDEQYF.

CDR3 sequence reads: CASSGNRGSSYNEQFF. CDR3 DNA: TGTGCCAGCAGTGGAAACAGGGGTAGCTCCTACAATGAGCAGTTCTTC. The V and J genes are TRBV6-1 and TRBJ2-1, with 7 bases that match TRBD1. Looked up from germline, CDR1 is MNHNS and CDR2 is SASEGT. The CDR3 is made up of 16 amino acids. V shed 4 bases, J shed 0 bases, and the junction held 6 bases outside the gene matches.

This clone was seen only a few times. This chain joins TRBV10-2 and TRBJ2-1, with D possibly matching TRBD2 (6 bases). The V and J ends lost 3 bases and 6 bases respectively, with 9 bases between them. The CDR3 loop spans 13 amino acids. Germline V lookup: CDR1 WSHSY, CDR2 SAAADI. CDR3 in DNA: TGCGCCAGCAGTGAACTAGCCGCCAATGAGCAGTTCTTC. As protein: CASSELAANEQFF.

J is TRBJ2-3 and V is TRBV6-1, with 10 bases lining up with TRBD2. The CDR3 has 15 residues. The V segment lost 3 bases and the J segment 3 bases; nucleotides outside the gene matches: 3. Looked up from germline, CDR1 is MNHNS and CDR2 is SASEGT. CDR3: CASSDASGSTDTQYF. The CDR3 DNA follows: TGTGCCAGCAGTGATGCTAGCGGGAGTACAGATACGCAGTATTTT.

V usage is TRBV11-2 and J usage is TRBJ1-4; 9 positions agree with TRBD1. Germline CDR1 is SGHAT and CDR2 is FQNNGV. The J segment lost 14 bases and the V segment lost 6 bases, leaving 10 bases of the junction unmatched. This CDR3 has 13 residues. In DNA, the CDR3 is TGTGCCAGCAGGGGGACAGGGATCGCCGCGCTGTTTTTT. Translation gives CASRGTGIAALFF.